The source of this TCR beta chain is a study of blood T cell repertoires in COVID-19. Study in general: PBMCs, B-cell-depleted T cells, or T cells provided the cDNA or gDNA that made up the material.

The V gene end was trimmed by 7 bases and the J gene end by 2 bases; junction bases not matched to a gene: 7. This CDR3 comprises 14 residues. The germline V gene encodes CDR1 MNHEY and CDR2 SMNVEV (reference sequence). Generated by immunoSEQ multiplex PCR, the TCRdb table keeps only in-frame clones and is missing some. The sample lists around 300,000 clones, 90% occurring once. The TCR was taken from a woman in her 40s with COVID-19, enrolled during active disease. Sequencing used peripheral blood. The rearrangement links TRBV27 to TRBJ2-7, with 8 bases matching TRBD1. The CDR3 bases are TGTGCCAGCAAGCCGGGACAGGTTACCTACGAGCAGTACTTC. It codes for CASKPGQVTYEQYF.